The clone carrying this T cell receptor beta chain occurred many times. Its antigen is as yet unknown. One end of the junction varies from germline; a read error may be responsible. The germline CDR1 and CDR2 sequences are SGHRS and YFSETQ. The CDR3 totals 13 residues. These data originate in a study of Graves' ophthalmopathy and Graves' hyperthyroidism. Each hyperthyroidism patient was newly diagnosed, with under 2 months' duration, and aged 18 to 65. Clinical symptoms and serum thyroxine were used for diagnosis; TRAb, thyroid ultrasound and orbital computed tomography were also relied on. Study results and caveats: The blood repertoire also included most expanded thyroid clonotypes above 0.001 frequency.

Researchers took RNA transcripts and amplified TCR beta CDR3 regions from them. Second-round multiplex PCR came after a first-round RT-PCR that employed HTBI primers. MiXCR was run by TCRdb on the multiplex PCR reads, yielding one entry per CDR3 protein. Seen here are roughly 1.1 million distinct CDR3 sequences, roughly 35% observed once, and the top ten hold over 8.5%. The sample was peripheral blood or thyroid tissue (not recorded which). The TCR comes from an adult man with Graves' hyperthyroidism. V gene TRBV5-1 combines with J gene TRBJ2-5; 7 positions agree with TRBD1. The CDR3 loop reads CASSLGTEETQYF. In DNA form, the CDR3 reads TGTGCCAGCAGTTTAGGGACAGAAGAGACCCAGTACTTC.